The 19 T cell receptor beta chains reported below all come from one sample, sequenced in a study of cytomegalovirus exposure and HLA in healthy donors. PCR used 60 Vbeta primers and 13 Jbeta primers. Sequencing used immunoSEQ multiplex PCR; TCRdb keeps in-frame clones, though not all of them. The profile shows about 180,000 clones, roughly 87% of them singletons. The specimen sequenced was PBMCs. These receptors were obtained from a woman between 45 and 60 years old in good health and CMV-seronegative.

The chain combines TRBV7-3 with TRBJ2-1; D is perhaps TRBD2 (7 bases). CDR3 size: 15 residues. Germline CDR1 reads SGHTA; CDR2 reads FQGTGA. Trimming cost V 5 bases and J 6 bases, with 17 bases left between them. The CDR3 nucleotides are TGTGCCAGCAGCCTTACCGGGGGGCGCGTCAATGAGCAGTTCTTC. Translation: CASSLTGGRVNEQFF.

V is TRBV5-1 and J is TRBJ2-5, with 7 bases identical to TRBD1. V lost 4 bases to trimming and J lost 11 bases; unmatched junction nucleotides: 5. The CDR3 loop spans 11 amino acids. Germline CDR1 reads SGHRS; CDR2 reads YFSETQ. This CDR3 reads CASSTRDRQYF. The CDR3 DNA sequence: TGCGCCAGCAGCACACGGGACAGACAGTACTTC.

The chain has TRBV19 and TRBJ2-7; tentative D call: TRBD1 (6 bases). Germline lookup yields CDR1 LNHDA and CDR2 SQIVND (reference sequence). Trimming cost V 6 bases and J 6 bases, with 12 bases left between them. The CDR3 consists of 12 residues. CDR3 sequence: CASSSSRGEQYF. The DNA of the CDR3 is TGTGCCAGTAGCTCATCCAGGGGCGAGCAGTACTTC.

This chain uses TRBV2 with TRBJ1-4; 7 bases are shared with TRBD1. Germline trimming cut 9 bases from V and 6 bases from J; bases unmatched to any gene: 4. The CDR3 runs to 12 residues. Germline CDR1 SNHLY, CDR2 FYNNEI. CDR3 bases: TGTGCCAGTCGACAGGGTTATGAAAAACTGTTTTTT. This gives the protein CASRQGYEKLFF. The full variable domain, its missing parts supplied by reference TRBV2 and TRBJ1-4, is EPEVTQTPSHQVTQMGQEVILRCVPISNHLYFYWYRQILGQKVEFLVSFYNNEISEKSEIFDDQFSVERPDGSNFTLKIRSTKLEDSAMYFCASRQGYEKLFFGSGTQLSVL.

V usage is TRBV28 and J usage is TRBJ2-1, with 10 bases matching TRBD2. The CDR3 covers 15 residues. CDR1 and CDR2 (germline): MDHEN, SYDVKM. The V and J ends lost 8 bases and 3 bases, in that order; junction bases with no gene match: 7. Here the CDR3 DNA reads TGTGCCAGCCGTCGGGTAGCGGGAGGCTACAATGAGCAGTTCTTC. Translation gives CASRRVAGGYNEQFF.

This clone was detected a few times. The chain joins TRBV27 to TRBJ2-1; D possibly corresponds to TRBD1 (5 bases). This CDR3 is built from 11 residues. The germline V gene has CDR1 MNHEY and CDR2 SMNVEV (reference sequence). Trimming took 8 bases from V and 7 from J, leaving 9 bases between them. CDR3 in DNA: TGTGCCAGCTACCAGGGTAATGAGCAGTTCTTC. Protein sequence: CASYQGNEQFF.

The V gene is TRBV25-1, the J gene TRBJ1-2, with unresolved D. The CDR3 totals 12 residues. Germline CDR1 is MGHDK and CDR2 is SYGVNS. Trimming removed 2 bases from V and 9 bases from J, with 10 bases in between. The CDR3 DNA reads TGTGCCAGCAGTGAACGGGGTTGGAGCTACACCTTC. This sequence encodes CASSERGWSYTF.

The V and J genes are TRBV5-1 and TRBJ2-7, with a weak D call TRBD2 (6 bases). The CDR3 has 14 amino acids. V lost 4 bases and J lost 9, with 20 bases in between. Germline V gene sequence: CDR1 SGHRS, CDR2 YFSETQ. CDR3 loop: CASSLNRKGGGQYF. The DNA of the CDR3 is TGCGCCAGCAGCCTTAACCGGAAGGGAGGCGGGCAGTACTTC.

Details on this clone: Germline and junction disagree at one end, which may indicate a read error. V is TRBV7-2 and J is TRBJ2-7; D may be TRBD1 (5 bases). This CDR3 spans 16 amino acids. In germline, CDR1 is SGHTA, CDR2 FQGNSA. Here the CDR3 DNA reads TGTGCCAGCACCTTAATCGCCGGACAATACTCCTACGAGCAGTACTTC. It translates to CASTLIAGQYSYEQYF.

The genes are TRBV9 and TRBJ2-7; 8 bases align to TRBD1. The CDR3 totals 16 residues. The junction had 13 bases not matched to a gene; V was cut back by 4 bases and J by 4 bases. CDR1 and CDR2 from the germline V gene are SGDLS and YYNGEE. Written as DNA, the CDR3 is TGTGCCAGCAGCTCGGAGCAGGGGGCTGTTATTTACGAGCAGTACTTC. Its protein product is CASSSEQGAVIYEQYF. Using reference TRBV9 and TRBJ2-7 for the parts outside the CDR3, the full variable domain is DSGVTQTPKHLITATGQRVTLRCSPRSGDLSVYWYQQSLDQGLQFLIQYYNGEERAKGNILERFSAQQFPDLHSELNLSSLELGDSALYFCASSSEQGAVIYEQYFGPGTRLTVT.

The gene calls are TRBV5-1 and TRBJ1-1; D uncertain. Germline CDR1 is SGHRS and CDR2 is YFSETQ. Trimming took off 2 bases at V and 0 bases at J, with 17 bases between the two ends. CDR3 size: 17 residues. CDR3 sequence (DNA): TGCGCCAGCAGCTTCCGAGGCCAACTTACCATGAACACTGAAGCTTTCTTT. This sequence encodes CASSFRGQLTMNTEAFF. The variable domain in full, with the rest retrieved from reference TRBV5-1 and TRBJ1-1, is KAGVTQTPRYLIKTRGQQVTLSCSPISGHRSVSWYQQTPGQGLQFLFEYFSETQRNKGNFPGRFSGRQFSNSRSEMNVSTLELGDSALYLCASSFRGQLTMNTEAFFGQGTRLTVV.

CDR3 in DNA: TGTGCCAGCAAGGCTAGCGGGAACCCCTACAATGAGCAGTTCTTC. It encodes CASKASGNPYNEQFF. The rearrangement links TRBV6-1 to TRBJ2-1, with 9 bases that match TRBD2. Germline CDR1 MNHNS, CDR2 SASEGT. The J segment lost 2 bases and the V segment lost 7 bases, leaving 6 bases of the junction unmatched. The CDR3 has 15 amino acids.

This sequence joins TRBV15 and TRBJ1-2; a weak D match, TRBD1 (5 bases). CDR3 size: 12 residues. The ends were cut back, 0 bases at V and 7 bases at J, with 6 bases in the middle. Germline V gene data show CDR1 as LNHNV and CDR2 as YYDKDF (reference sequence). The CDR3 sequence: CATSRDQGGYTF. CDR3 sequence (DNA): TGTGCCACCAGCAGAGATCAGGGTGGCTACACCTTC. Looking up the rest from reference TRBV15 and TRBJ1-2 gives the full variable domain: DAMVIQNPRYQVTQFGKPVTLSCSQTLNHNVMYWYQQKSSQAPKLLFHYYDKDFNNEADTPDNFQSRRPNTSFCFLDIRSPGLGDTAMYLCATSRDQGGYTFGSGTRLTVV.

The gene calls are TRBV29-1 and TRBJ2-4; 8 bases match TRBD1. This CDR3 is 15 amino acids long. Germline V gene lookup returns CDR1 SQVTM and CDR2 ANQGSEA. Unmatched junction bases numbered 10, after V lost 3 bases and J lost 6 bases. CDR3 residues: CSVEGYRGIGNIQYF. DNA of the CDR3: TGCAGCGTTGAGGGGTACAGGGGGATTGGAAACATTCAGTACTTC.

V and J are TRBV10-3 and TRBJ2-1, with TRBD1 as a possible D gene (5 bases). Trimming shortened V by 4 bases and J by 5 bases, and 18 bases separated the two germline ends. The CDR3 extends over 16 amino acids. In germline, CDR1 is ENHRY, CDR2 SYGVKD. The CDR3 reads CAISGQGLGTDNEQFF. The DNA of the CDR3 is TGTGCCATCAGTGGTCAGGGCCTGGGCACGGACAATGAGCAGTTCTTC.

V gene TRBV9 combines with J gene TRBJ2-5, with TRBD2 identical over 9 bases. CDR3 length equals 14 residues. J lost 1 base, V lost 4 bases, and 2 bases had no gene match. CDR1 is SGDLS, CDR2 YYNGEE, per germline. The CDR3 sequence: CASSSGLAQETQYF. The CDR3 coding sequence is TGTGCCAGCAGCTCGGGACTAGCCCAAGAGACCCAGTACTTC.

V and J are TRBV6-5 and TRBJ1-5, with D maybe TRBD1 (5 bases). The germline V gene encodes CDR1 MNHEY and CDR2 SVGAGI. The CDR3 consists of 15 residues. The germline V and J ends were trimmed by 6 bases and 3 bases, with 15 bases remaining between them. The CDR3 DNA reads TGTGCCAGCAGCCAAACCACAGGAAACAATCAGCCCCAGCATTTT. Protein: CASSQTTGNNQPQHF.

The chain combines TRBV28 with TRBJ1-6, with 7 bases aligning to TRBD1. CDR1 and CDR2 (germline): MDHEN, SYDVKM. CDR3 length equals 14 residues. V gave up 6 bases and J gave up 6 bases; unmatched junction bases: 5. CDR3 nucleotides: TGTGCCAGCAGCCAGACAGGGACTAATTCACCCCTCCACTTT. Translation: CASSQTGTNSPLHF.

The chain uses TRBV5-4 and TRBJ2-5; the D is unclear. CDR3 size: 13 residues. V shed 4 bases and J shed 5 bases, with 12 bases lying between them. The V gene's germline CDR1 is SGHNT and CDR2 YYREEE (reference sequence). The CDR3 DNA is TGTGCCAGCAGCCCCGGCGGAGAGGAGACCCAGTACTTC. This encodes CASSPGGEETQYF.